This T cell receptor beta chain came from a study of shared clonotypes between healthy human individuals. Overall study: Each donor contributed plates that comprised three CD4 naive, three CD4 memory, two CD8 naive and one CD8 memory.

Comment on this clone: Its specificity is unknown.

Study findings and constraints: Sharing across four donors was highest in naive CD4 (roughly 5%) and lowest in memory CD8 (0.4%).

For sorted subsets, approximately 0.2 ug DNA per replicate equaled tens of thousands of T cell genomes. The assay was immunoSEQ multiplex PCR, and TCRdb's table has in-frame clones only and misses some. Found here are approximately 1.5 million clones, approximately 98% of them singletons; the top ten hold approximately 0.44%. Germline V gives CDR1 MGHDK, CDR2 SYGVNS. V lost 4 bases and J 0 bases, leaving 16 bases between the germline ends. The CDR3 is made up of 18 amino acids. The source of this sequence is a man in his thirties or forties in good health. V gene TRBV25-1 combines with J gene TRBJ2-6; D possibly uses TRBD1 or TRBD2 (6 bases each). Sequenced: naive CD4+ T cells sorted from blood. Regarding subset: CD45RA+ positively selected. The CDR3 spells CASSAGAGQSSGANVLTF. The DNA for the CDR3 is TGTGCCAGCAGTGCTGGGGCGGGACAAAGCTCTGGGGCCAACGTCCTGACTTTC. Full variable domain (rest looked up from reference TRBV25-1 and TRBJ2-6): EADIYQTPRYLVIGTGKKITLECSQTMGHDKMYWYQQDPGMELHLIHYSYGVNSTEKGDLSSESTVSRIRTEHFPLTLESARPSHTSQYLCASSAGAGQSSGANVLTFGAGSRLTVL.